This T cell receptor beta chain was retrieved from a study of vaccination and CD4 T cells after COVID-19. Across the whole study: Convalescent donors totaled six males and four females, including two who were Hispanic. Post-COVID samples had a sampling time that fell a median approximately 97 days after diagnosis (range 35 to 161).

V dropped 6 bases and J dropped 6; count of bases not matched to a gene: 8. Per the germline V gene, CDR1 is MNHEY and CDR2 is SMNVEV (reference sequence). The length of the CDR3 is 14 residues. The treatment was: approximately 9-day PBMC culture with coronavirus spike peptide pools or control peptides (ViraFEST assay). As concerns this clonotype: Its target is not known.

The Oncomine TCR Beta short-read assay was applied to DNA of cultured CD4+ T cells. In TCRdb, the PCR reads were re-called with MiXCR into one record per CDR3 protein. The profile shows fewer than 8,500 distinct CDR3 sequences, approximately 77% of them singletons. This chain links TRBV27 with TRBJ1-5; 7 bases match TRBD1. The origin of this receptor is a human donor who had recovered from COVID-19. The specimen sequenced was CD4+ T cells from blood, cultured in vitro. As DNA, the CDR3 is TGTGCCAGCAGACTTACGACAGGGTTTCAGCCCCAGCATTTT. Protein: CASRLTTGFQPQHF.